This TCR beta chain was identified in a study of shared clonotypes between healthy human individuals. Study-wide points: The low donor count limited represented genetic and exposure-history diversity.

Here immunoSEQ multiplex PCR was the method, and the copy in TCRdb shows in-frame clones only, minus some. The sample has approximately 2,000,000 clones, 80% to 95% seen once; the top ten hold less than 2%. CD45RO-negative, CCR7-positively selected cells formed the naive CD8 fraction, excluding terminally differentiated effector memory CD45RA+ cells. Germline CDR1 SGDLS, CDR2 YYNGEE. V lost 0 bases, J lost 6 bases, and 13 bases lay in between. The CDR3 is made up of 14 amino acids. Points on this clone: Its target is not known.

This sequence joins TRBV9 and TRBJ2-7; D remains unclear. The sample taken for sequencing was naive CD8+ T cells from PBMCs. This TCR derives from a young man in good health. Some clones in this sample may be carry-over from other donors' samples. CDR3 sequence (DNA): TGTGCCAGCAGCGTAGGTAGGACCGGGCCCGAGCAGTACTTC. Protein product: CASSVGRTGPEQYF.